This T cell receptor beta chain is from a study of regulatory T cells in long-lasting Graves disease. Findings and caveats of the study: Persistent Graves' patients had lower TCR diversity than newly diagnosed ones.

The TCR beta library used iRepertoire HTBI primers with Arm-PCR amplification of CDR3. A single record per CDR3 protein comes from TCRdb applying MiXCR to the multiplex PCR reads. The sample lists 200,000 to 250,000 distinct CDR3 sequences, 15% to 20% occurring once. In its sample, this clonotype was seen many times. The antigen remains undetermined. The time point was: newly diagnosed GD, antithyroid drugs for less than 3 months. Scientists built the TCR library using RNA that was extracted from PBMCs. The specimen comprised peripheral blood mononuclear cells (PBMCs), sampled at new diagnosis, from a patient treated with antithyroid drugs. The clonotype originates from a female donor with Graves disease.

The CDR3 DNA sequence: TGTGCCAGCAGAGCCGACAGTGAAAAACTGTTTTTT. Amino acids: CASRADSEKLFF. This sequence joins TRBV2 and TRBJ1-4, with D possibly being TRBD1 (5 bases). The CDR3 is 12 residues long. Germline CDR1 and CDR2: SNHLY and FYNNEI. The V and J ends lost 6 bases and 7 bases respectively, with 9 bases between them. Filled out from reference TRBV2 and TRBJ1-4, the complete variable domain reads EPEVTQTPSHQVTQMGQEVILRCVPISNHLYFYWYRQILGQKVEFLVSFYNNEISEKSEIFDDQFSVERPDGSNFTLKIRSTKLEDSAMYFCASRADSEKLFFGSGTQLSVL.